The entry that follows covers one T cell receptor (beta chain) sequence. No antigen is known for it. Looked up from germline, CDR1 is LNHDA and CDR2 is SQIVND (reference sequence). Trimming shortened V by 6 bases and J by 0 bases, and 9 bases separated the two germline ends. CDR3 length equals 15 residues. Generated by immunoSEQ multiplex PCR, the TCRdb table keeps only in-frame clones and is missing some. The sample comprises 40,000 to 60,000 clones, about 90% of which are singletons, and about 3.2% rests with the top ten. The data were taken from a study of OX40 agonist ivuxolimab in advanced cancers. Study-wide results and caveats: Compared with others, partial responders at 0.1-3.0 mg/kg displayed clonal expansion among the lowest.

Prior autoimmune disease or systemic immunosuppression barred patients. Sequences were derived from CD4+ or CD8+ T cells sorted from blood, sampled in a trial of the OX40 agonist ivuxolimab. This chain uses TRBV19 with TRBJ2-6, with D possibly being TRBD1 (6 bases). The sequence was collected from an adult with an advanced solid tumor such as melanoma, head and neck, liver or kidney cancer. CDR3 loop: CASSPTGSGANVLTF. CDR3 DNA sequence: TGTGCCAGTAGCCCGACAGGCTCTGGGGCCAACGTCCTGACTTTC.